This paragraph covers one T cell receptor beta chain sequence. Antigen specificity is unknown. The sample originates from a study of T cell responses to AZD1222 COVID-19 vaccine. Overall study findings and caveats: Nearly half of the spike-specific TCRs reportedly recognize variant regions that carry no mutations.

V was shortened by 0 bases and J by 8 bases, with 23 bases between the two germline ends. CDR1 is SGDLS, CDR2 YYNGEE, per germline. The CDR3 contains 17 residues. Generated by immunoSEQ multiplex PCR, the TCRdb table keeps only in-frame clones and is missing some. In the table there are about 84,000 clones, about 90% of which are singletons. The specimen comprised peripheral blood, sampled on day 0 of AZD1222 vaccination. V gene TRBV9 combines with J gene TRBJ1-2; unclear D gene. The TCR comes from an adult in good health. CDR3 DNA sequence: TGTGCCAGCAGCGTAGGGTCCGATACAAACCCGGTCCGGGGCTACACCTTC. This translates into CASSVGSDTNPVRGYTF.